The clone carrying this T cell receptor beta chain was found many times. Antigen: not known. The observed sequence ends 3 residues before the CDR3 terminus, with the missing tail filled in from the germline J gene. The CDR3 has 15 amino acids. Trimming removed 5 bases from V and 0 bases from J, with 11 bases in between. Germline CDR1 is DFQATT and CDR2 is SNEGSKA (reference sequence). Most patients and controls had Caucasian heritage. Heparinized whole blood, about 5 to 8.5 ml, came from each donor. Using immunoSEQ multiplex PCR, the repertoire was profiled, and TCRdb retains in-frame clones only, with some absent. The specimen has tens of thousands of clones, none found just once. The sample belongs to a study of T cell clonality in common variable immunodeficiency. Notes on the study in general: Patient heterogeneity in the CVID cohort limited correlations between repertoire features and clinical complications. T cell subpopulation sequencing would be needed to explain CVID clonality.

Source material: peripheral blood mononuclear cells. The chain uses TRBV20-1 and TRBJ2-6; no reliable D call. This TCR came from a person aged 18-70 years in good health. The CDR3 DNA, read in part, is TGCAGTGCTGGGCAGCCCAACTCTGGGGCCAACGTC. Residues: CSAGQPNSGANV. The CDR3 in its entirety is CSAGQPNSGANVLTF.